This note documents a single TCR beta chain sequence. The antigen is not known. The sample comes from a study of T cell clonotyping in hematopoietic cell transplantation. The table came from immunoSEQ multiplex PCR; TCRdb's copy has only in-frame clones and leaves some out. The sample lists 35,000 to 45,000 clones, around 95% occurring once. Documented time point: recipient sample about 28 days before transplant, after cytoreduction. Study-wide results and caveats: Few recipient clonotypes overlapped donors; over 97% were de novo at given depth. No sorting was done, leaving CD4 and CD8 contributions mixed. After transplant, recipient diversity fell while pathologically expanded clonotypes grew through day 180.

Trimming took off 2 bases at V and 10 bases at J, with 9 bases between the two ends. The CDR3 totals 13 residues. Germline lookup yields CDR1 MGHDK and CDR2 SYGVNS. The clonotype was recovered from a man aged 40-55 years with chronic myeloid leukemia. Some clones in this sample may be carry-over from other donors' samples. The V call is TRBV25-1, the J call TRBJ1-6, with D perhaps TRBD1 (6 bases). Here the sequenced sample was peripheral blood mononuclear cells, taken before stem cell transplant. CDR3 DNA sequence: TGTGCCAGCAGTGAACAGGGGTACTCACCCCTCCACTTT. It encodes CASSEQGYSPLHF.